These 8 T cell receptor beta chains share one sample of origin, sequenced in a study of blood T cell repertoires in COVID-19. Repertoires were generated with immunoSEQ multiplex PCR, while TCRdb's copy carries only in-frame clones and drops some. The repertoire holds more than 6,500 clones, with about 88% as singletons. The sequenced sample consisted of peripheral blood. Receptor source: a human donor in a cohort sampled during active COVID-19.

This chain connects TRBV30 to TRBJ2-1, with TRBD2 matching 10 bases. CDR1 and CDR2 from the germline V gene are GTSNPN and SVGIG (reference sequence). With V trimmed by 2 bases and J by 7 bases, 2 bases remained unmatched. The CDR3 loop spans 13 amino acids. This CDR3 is CAWSPGLANEQFF. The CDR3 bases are TGTGCCTGGAGTCCGGGACTAGCGAATGAGCAGTTCTTC.

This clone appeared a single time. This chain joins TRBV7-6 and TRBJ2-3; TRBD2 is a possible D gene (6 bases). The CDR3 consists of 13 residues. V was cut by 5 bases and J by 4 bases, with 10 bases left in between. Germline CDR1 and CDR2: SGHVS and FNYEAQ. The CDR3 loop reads CASSGGSADTQYF. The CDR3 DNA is TGTGCCAGCAGCGGGGGGAGCGCAGATACGCAGTATTTT.

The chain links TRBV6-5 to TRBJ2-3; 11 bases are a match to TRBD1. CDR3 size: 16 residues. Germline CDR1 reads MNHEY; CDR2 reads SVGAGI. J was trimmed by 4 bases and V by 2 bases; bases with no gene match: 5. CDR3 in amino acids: CASSYAGTGGADTQYF. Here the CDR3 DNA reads TGTGCCAGCAGTTACGCCGGGACAGGGGGTGCAGATACGCAGTATTTT.

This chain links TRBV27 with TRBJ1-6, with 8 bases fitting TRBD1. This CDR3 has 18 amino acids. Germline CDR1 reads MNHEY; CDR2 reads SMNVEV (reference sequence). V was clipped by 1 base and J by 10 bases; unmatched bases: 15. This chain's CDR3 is CASSLFGPRGRGHSPLHF. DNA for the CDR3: TGTGCCAGCAGTTTATTTGGTCCCAGGGGCAGGGGGCACTCACCCCTCCACTTT.

The CDR3 DNA sequence: TGTGCCAGCACCAGGTCCACAGGGGGCACTGAAGCTTTCTTT. Translated, it gives CASTRSTGGTEAFF. The chain links TRBV25-1 to TRBJ1-1; 8 bases line up with TRBD1. V was pared by 7 bases and J by 4 bases, with 8 bases of the junction left unmatched. The CDR3 has 14 amino acids. Per germline, CDR1 MGHDK and CDR2 SYGVNS.

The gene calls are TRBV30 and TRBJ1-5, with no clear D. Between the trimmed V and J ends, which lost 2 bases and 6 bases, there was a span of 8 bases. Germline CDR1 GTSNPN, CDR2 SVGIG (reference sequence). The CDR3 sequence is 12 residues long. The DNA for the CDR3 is TGTGCCTGGAGTACGGGAATTCAGCCCCAGCATTTT. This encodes CAWSTGIQPQHF. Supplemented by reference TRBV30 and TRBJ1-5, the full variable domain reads SQTIHQWPATLVQPVGSPLSLECTVEGTSNPNLYWYRQAAGRGLQLLFYSVGIGQISSEVPQNLSASRPQDRQFILSSKKLLLSDSGFYLCAWSTGIQPQHFGDGTRLSIL.

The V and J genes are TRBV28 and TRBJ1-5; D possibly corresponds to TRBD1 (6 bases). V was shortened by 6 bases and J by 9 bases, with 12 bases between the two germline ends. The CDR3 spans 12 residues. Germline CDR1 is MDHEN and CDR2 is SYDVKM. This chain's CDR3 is CASSSTGRPQHF. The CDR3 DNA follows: TGTGCCAGCAGCTCCACAGGGCGGCCCCAGCATTTT.

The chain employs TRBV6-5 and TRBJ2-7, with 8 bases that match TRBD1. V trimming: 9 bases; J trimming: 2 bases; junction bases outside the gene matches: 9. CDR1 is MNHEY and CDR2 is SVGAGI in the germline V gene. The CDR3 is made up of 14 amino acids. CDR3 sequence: CARWYRGETYEQYF. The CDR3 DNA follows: TGTGCCAGATGGTACAGGGGGGAGACCTACGAGCAGTACTTC.